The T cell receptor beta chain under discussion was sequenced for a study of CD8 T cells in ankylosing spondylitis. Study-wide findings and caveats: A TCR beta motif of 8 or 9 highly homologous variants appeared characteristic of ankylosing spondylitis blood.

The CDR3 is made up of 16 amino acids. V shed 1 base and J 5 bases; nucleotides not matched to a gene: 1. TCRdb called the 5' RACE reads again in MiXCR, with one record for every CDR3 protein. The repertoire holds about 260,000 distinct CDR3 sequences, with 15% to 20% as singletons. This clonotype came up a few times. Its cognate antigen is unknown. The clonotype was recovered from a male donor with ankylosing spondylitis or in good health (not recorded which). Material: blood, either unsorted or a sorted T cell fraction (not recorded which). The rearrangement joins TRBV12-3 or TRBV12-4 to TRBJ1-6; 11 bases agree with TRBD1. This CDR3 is CASSLGTGGNNSPLHF. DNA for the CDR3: TGTGCCAGCAGTTTAGGGACAGGGGGCAATAATTCACCCCTCCACTTT.